These T cell receptor beta chains were read from a single sample in a study of T cell repertoires in cytomegalovirus infection. TCRdb itself ran the reads through MiXCR, one entry per CDR3 protein. The sample holds hundreds of thousands of distinct CDR3 sequences, about 11% seen once. Specimen: PBMCs. Source of these receptors: a human donor in good health (CMV status not recorded). Some clones in this sample may be carry-over from other donors' samples. The CDR3 runs from the conserved cysteine through the conserved F or W. D genes are given only for firm matches. Where a row states a size, it is once, few, many or the class of an expanded clone; other rows omit it.

J gene: TRBJ2-4; clone size: -; V gene: TRBV20-1; D gene: TRBD2; CDR3 DNA: TGCAGTGCTAGGGCCACGGCTGGGGCTAGCGGTAACATTCAGTACTTC; CDR3 protein: CSARATAGASGNIQYF
J gene: TRBJ1-1; clone size: -; V gene: TRBV5-1; D gene: -; CDR3 DNA: TGCGCCAGCAGAAAGGGTGTGAACACTGAAGCTTTCTTT; CDR3 protein: CASRKGVNTEAFF
J gene: TRBJ1-2; clone size: many; V gene: TRBV7-6; D gene: -; CDR3 DNA: TGTGCCAGCAGGAAACAGGGCACTAACTCTGGCTACACCTTC; CDR3 protein: CASRKQGTNSGYTF
J gene: TRBJ2-2; clone size: many; V gene: TRBV7-3; D gene: TRBD2; CDR3 DNA: TGTGCCAGCAGCTCGGGCGGGAGTCAGGACGGGGAGCTGTTTTTT; CDR3 protein: CASSSGGSQDGELFF
J gene: TRBJ2-7; clone size: many; V gene: TRBV19; D gene: TRBD2; CDR3 DNA: TGTGCCAGTAGTATGAAAGGGCGGGAGGGGTCCGACGAGCAGTACTTC; CDR3 protein: CASSMKGREGSDEQYF
J gene: TRBJ1-1; clone size: few; V gene: TRBV4-1; D gene: TRBD1; CDR3 DNA: TGCGCCAGCAGCCACGGGACAGGGGAGAACACTGAAGCTTTCTTT; CDR3 protein: CASSHGTGENTEAFF
J gene: TRBJ2-1; clone size: -; V gene: TRBV7-3; D gene: TRBD1; CDR3 DNA: TGTGCCAGCAGCCTTCGACAGGGGGGACGGGGTGAGCAGTTCTTC; CDR3 protein: CASSLRQGGRGEQFF
J gene: TRBJ2-2; clone size: -; V gene: TRBV19; D gene: TRBD1; CDR3 DNA: TGTGCCAGTCGGACAGGAGTAGCATCCGGGGAGCTGTTTTTT; CDR3 protein: CASRTGVASGELFF
J gene: TRBJ1-3; clone size: many; V gene: TRBV11-2; D gene: -; CDR3 DNA: TGTGCCAGCAGCTCAACACGAGAGGGAAACACCATATATTTT; CDR3 protein: CASSSTREGNTIYF
J gene: TRBJ2-7; clone size: many; V gene: TRBV25-1; D gene: -; CDR3 DNA: TGTGCCAGCAGTCGGGAGAGCGGTGCCTACGAGCAGTACTTC; CDR3 protein: CASSRESGAYEQYF
J gene: TRBJ2-7; clone size: few; V gene: TRBV10-3; D gene: TRBD2; CDR3 DNA: TGTGCCATCAGGACTAGCGAGAGCTCCTACGAGCAGTACTTC; CDR3 protein: CAIRTSESSYEQYF
J gene: TRBJ2-3; clone size: -; V gene: TRBV30; D gene: -; CDR3 DNA: TGTGCCTGGAGTATTAGGGGTAGCACAGATACGCAGTATTTT; CDR3 protein: CAWSIRGSTDTQYF
J gene: TRBJ1-5; clone size: few; V gene: TRBV5-5; D gene: TRBD1; CDR3 DNA: TGTGCCAGCAGCTTGGTTGGACAGGGCCGCCAGCCCCAGCATTTT; CDR3 protein: CASSLVGQGRQPQHF
J gene: TRBJ2-3; clone size: -; V gene: TRBV7-3; D gene: TRBD2; CDR3 DNA: TGTGCCAGCAGGGTAACGGCCCCAGCGGGGACAGATACGCAGTATTTT; CDR3 protein: CASRVTAPAGTDTQYF
J gene: TRBJ1-1; clone size: many; V gene: TRBV7-2; D gene: -; CDR3 DNA: TGTGCCAGCAGCCCCGAGACCGGAGCCAACACTGAAGCTTTCTTT; CDR3 protein: CASSPETGANTEAFF
J gene: TRBJ1-5; clone size: -; V gene: TRBV28; D gene: -; CDR3 DNA: TGTGCCAGCAGACATAACAGCAATCAGCCCCAGCATTTT; CDR3 protein: CASRHNSNQPQHF
J gene: TRBJ2-2; clone size: few; V gene: TRBV3-1; D gene: -; CDR3 DNA: TGTGCCAGCAGCCACGTGGGCGCCGAGAAAGTTACCGGGGAGCTGTTTTTT; CDR3 protein: CASSHVGAEKVTGELFF
J gene: TRBJ1-5; clone size: many; V gene: TRBV4-1; D gene: -; CDR3 DNA: TGCGCCAGCAGCCCCCGGGACCTTAGCAATCAGCCCCAGCATTTT; CDR3 protein: CASSPRDLSNQPQHF
J gene: TRBJ2-1; clone size: many; V gene: TRBV5-7; D gene: -; CDR3 DNA: TGTGCCAGCAGCTTGGGGGACGCGGGGGCCACCGCATGTGAGCAGTTCTTC; CDR3 protein: CASSLGDAGATACEQFF
J gene: TRBJ2-1; clone size: -; V gene: TRBV6-5; D gene: -; CDR3 DNA: TGTGGCAGCAGGAGATTACAGGGTGGCAATGAGCAGTTCTTC; CDR3 protein: CGSRRLQGGNEQFF
J gene: TRBJ1-2; clone size: many; V gene: TRBV3-1; D gene: -; CDR3 DNA: TGTGCCAGCAGTGCCTTAAGTTCCGGCTACACCTTC; CDR3 protein: CASSALSSGYTF
J gene: TRBJ2-2; clone size: few; V gene: TRBV19; D gene: TRBD2; CDR3 DNA: TGTGCCAGTTCACCCGTGGGAGGGGACACCGGGGAGCTGTTTTTT; CDR3 protein: CASSPVGGDTGELFF
J gene: TRBJ2-5; clone size: many; V gene: TRBV6-5; D gene: -; CDR3 DNA: TGTGCCAGCAGTTACTCGATAACTCAAGAGACCCAGTACTTC; CDR3 protein: CASSYSITQETQYF
J gene: TRBJ2-2; clone size: many; V gene: TRBV24-1; D gene: -; CDR3 DNA: TGTGCCACCAGGGGGGATTCGACCGGGGAGCTGTTTTTT; CDR3 protein: CATRGDSTGELFF
J gene: TRBJ2-3; clone size: many; V gene: TRBV7-9; D gene: TRBD1; CDR3 DNA: TGTGCCAGCAGCTCATCAGACAGGGGCACGATCGGTACGCAGTATTTT; CDR3 protein: CASSSSDRGTIGTQYF
J gene: TRBJ2-2; clone size: -; V gene: TRBV20-1; D gene: -; CDR3 DNA: TGCAGTGCTAGCCCCCAGGGGTTCACCGGGGAGCTGTTTTTT; CDR3 protein: CSASPQGFTGELFF
J gene: TRBJ2-1; clone size: many; V gene: TRBV7-9; D gene: -; CDR3 DNA: TGTGCCAGCAGCACCTCCACGACATCCCGCGGTTGGAATGAGCAGTTCTTC; CDR3 protein: CASSTSTTSRGWNEQFF
J gene: TRBJ2-7; clone size: few; V gene: TRBV25-1; D gene: -; CDR3 DNA: TGTGCCAGCAGTGACGACACAGACTACGAGCAGTACTTC; CDR3 protein: CASSDDTDYEQYF
J gene: TRBJ2-5; clone size: many; V gene: TRBV7-9; D gene: -; CDR3 DNA: TGTGCCAGCAGCTTAGTTCTAGCACCCGAGACCCAGTACTTC; CDR3 protein: CASSLVLAPETQYF
J gene: TRBJ2-5; clone size: -; V gene: TRBV20-1; D gene: TRBD2; CDR3 DNA: TGCAGTGCCCTCAGCGGGGGGGCCGGGGAGACCCAGTACTTC; CDR3 protein: CSALSGGAGETQYF
J gene: TRBJ1-5; clone size: many; V gene: TRBV29-1; D gene: -; CDR3 DNA: TGCAGCGTTTCCGGGACCAGTGGCAATCAGCCCCAGCATTTT; CDR3 protein: CSVSGTSGNQPQHF
J gene: TRBJ2-3; clone size: many; V gene: TRBV7-2; D gene: -; CDR3 DNA: TGTGCCAGCAGCTTAGCGTGGTTCGGAAACACAGATACGCAGTATTTT; CDR3 protein: CASSLAWFGNTDTQYF
J gene: TRBJ2-7; clone size: -; V gene: TRBV14; D gene: -; CDR3 DNA: TGTGCCAGCAGCCAACTATACGAGCAGTACTTC; CDR3 protein: CASSQLYEQYF
J gene: TRBJ2-3; clone size: few; V gene: TRBV20-1; D gene: -; CDR3 DNA: TGCATGGCCCACAGCCCGAGGGTAGATACGCAGTATTTT; CDR3 protein: CMAHSPRVDTQYF
J gene: TRBJ1-5; clone size: many; V gene: TRBV6-5; D gene: -; CDR3 DNA: TGTGCCAGCAGCGAAGGGGCAGCTCAGCCCCAGCATTTT; CDR3 protein: CASSEGAAQPQHF
J gene: TRBJ2-3; clone size: many; V gene: TRBV7-9; D gene: -; CDR3 DNA: TGTGCCAGCAGACCCTCAATTCGAACGAGCACAGATACGCAGTATTTT; CDR3 protein: CASRPSIRTSTDTQYF
J gene: TRBJ2-3; clone size: -; V gene: TRBV20-1; D gene: TRBD2; CDR3 DNA: TGCAGTGCTAGAGAACGGGGGGAGAAAGATACGCAGTATTTT; CDR3 protein: CSARERGEKDTQYF
J gene: TRBJ1-1; clone size: few; V gene: TRBV14; D gene: -; CDR3 DNA: TGTGCCAGCAGTCGGGGGGGCAGAGGTGAAGCTTTCTTT; CDR3 protein: CASSRGGRGEAFF
J gene: TRBJ2-1; clone size: many; V gene: TRBV2; D gene: TRBD2; CDR3 DNA: TGTGCCAGCAGGGCAGGGCTTATAGCGGGAGAGTCCTACAATGAGCAGTTCTTC; CDR3 protein: CASRAGLIAGESYNEQFF
J gene: TRBJ2-1; clone size: many; V gene: TRBV28; D gene: TRBD1; CDR3 DNA: TGTGCCAGCAGTTCAGCCGGGACAGGGGGCTACAATGAGCAGTTCTTC; CDR3 protein: CASSSAGTGGYNEQFF
J gene: TRBJ1-1; clone size: many; V gene: TRBV12-3/TRBV12-4; D gene: -; CDR3 DNA: TGTGCCAGCAGGTCAGGGGAGAACACTGAAGCTTTCTTT; CDR3 protein: CASRSGENTEAFF
J gene: TRBJ2-1; clone size: many; V gene: TRBV5-5; D gene: -; CDR3 DNA: TGTGCCAGCAGCACCGGGACATTAACCTACAATGAGCAGTTCTTC; CDR3 protein: CASSTGTLTYNEQFF
J gene: TRBJ2-7; clone size: many; V gene: TRBV19; D gene: -; CDR3 DNA: TGTGCCAGTAGTAGGGGGACGTCAAACGGCGAGCAGTACTTC; CDR3 protein: CASSRGTSNGEQYF
J gene: TRBJ2-1; clone size: few; V gene: TRBV11-2; D gene: -; CDR3 DNA: TGTGCCAGCAGAAGATATAGCAGAGACAGAGAGCAGTTCTTC; CDR3 protein: CASRRYSRDREQFF
J gene: TRBJ2-1; clone size: many; V gene: TRBV7-9; D gene: -; CDR3 DNA: TGTGCCAGCAGCCCCCCGGACCCTATCTCCCCCCCCTACAATGAGCAGTTCTTC; CDR3 protein: CASSPPDPISPPYNEQFF
J gene: TRBJ2-1; clone size: many; V gene: TRBV7-3; D gene: TRBD1; CDR3 DNA: TGTGCCAGCAGCTCAGGGGGCGTGGGTGTAGGAGAGCAGTTCTTC; CDR3 protein: CASSSGGVGVGEQFF
J gene: TRBJ2-3; clone size: few; V gene: TRBV27; D gene: TRBD2; CDR3 DNA: TGTGCCAGCAGTTCCCCCGCGGGAGTTGACACAGATACGCAGTATTTT; CDR3 protein: CASSSPAGVDTDTQYF
J gene: TRBJ1-1; clone size: -; V gene: TRBV10-3; D gene: -; CDR3 DNA: TGTGCCATCAGTATAGGGGGGGTGATGAACACTGAAGCTTTCTTT; CDR3 protein: CAISIGGVMNTEAFF
J gene: TRBJ2-7; clone size: -; V gene: TRBV9; D gene: -; CDR3 DNA: TGTGCCAGCAGCGCAAAGCTCACCCCCTACGAGCAGTACTTC; CDR3 protein: CASSAKLTPYEQYF
J gene: TRBJ2-3; clone size: many; V gene: TRBV2; D gene: TRBD2; CDR3 DNA: TGTGCCAGCAGTGAGGGGACTAGCGACACAGATACGCAGTATTTT; CDR3 protein: CASSEGTSDTDTQYF
J gene: TRBJ1-6; clone size: many; V gene: TRBV19; D gene: TRBD1; CDR3 DNA: TGTGCCAGTGGAGGACAGGGACAGAATTCACCCCTCCACTTT; CDR3 protein: CASGGQGQNSPLHF
J gene: TRBJ1-5; clone size: -; V gene: TRBV29-1; D gene: TRBD1; CDR3 DNA: TGCAGCGTTGGGGCAGGGGGACAGCCCCAGCATTTT; CDR3 protein: CSVGAGGQPQHF
J gene: TRBJ2-1; clone size: many; V gene: TRBV7-3; D gene: TRBD2; CDR3 DNA: TGTGCCAGCAGCTTAATACTAGCGGGGGACAATGAGCAGTTCTTC; CDR3 protein: CASSLILAGDNEQFF
J gene: TRBJ1-2; clone size: many; V gene: TRBV7-2; D gene: TRBD1; CDR3 DNA: TGTGCCAGCAGCTCGACAGGGGGGGACTTCTATGGCTACACCTTC; CDR3 protein: CASSSTGGDFYGYTF
J gene: TRBJ2-1; clone size: many; V gene: TRBV7-6; D gene: -; CDR3 DNA: TGTGCCAGCAGCCAGGGGGGGGCCCTCAACAATGAGCAGTTCTTC; CDR3 protein: CASSQGGALNNEQFF
J gene: TRBJ2-5; clone size: many; V gene: TRBV7-6; D gene: TRBD1; CDR3 DNA: TGTGCCAGCAGCCGTGGACAGGACCAAGAGACCCAGTACTTC; CDR3 protein: CASSRGQDQETQYF
J gene: TRBJ1-2; clone size: -; V gene: TRBV29-1; D gene: -; CDR3 DNA: TGCAGCGTACCGACAGGCGATGGCTACACCTTC; CDR3 protein: CSVPTGDGYTF
J gene: TRBJ1-1; clone size: few; V gene: TRBV7-9; D gene: TRBD1; CDR3 DNA: TGTGCCAGCAGCTTAGCGTGGCAGGGGGCAGGGAGGACTGAAGCTTTCTTT; CDR3 protein: CASSLAWQGAGRTEAFF
J gene: TRBJ2-7; clone size: many; V gene: TRBV28; D gene: -; CDR3 DNA: TGTGCCAGCAGTTTATTGCCGTCAGGGGAAGCCTACGAGCAGTACTTC; CDR3 protein: CASSLLPSGEAYEQYF
J gene: TRBJ2-7; clone size: few; V gene: TRBV9; D gene: -; CDR3 DNA: TGTGCCAGCAGCTCAGAGACGGGTTCCTACGAGCAGTACTTC; CDR3 protein: CASSSETGSYEQYF